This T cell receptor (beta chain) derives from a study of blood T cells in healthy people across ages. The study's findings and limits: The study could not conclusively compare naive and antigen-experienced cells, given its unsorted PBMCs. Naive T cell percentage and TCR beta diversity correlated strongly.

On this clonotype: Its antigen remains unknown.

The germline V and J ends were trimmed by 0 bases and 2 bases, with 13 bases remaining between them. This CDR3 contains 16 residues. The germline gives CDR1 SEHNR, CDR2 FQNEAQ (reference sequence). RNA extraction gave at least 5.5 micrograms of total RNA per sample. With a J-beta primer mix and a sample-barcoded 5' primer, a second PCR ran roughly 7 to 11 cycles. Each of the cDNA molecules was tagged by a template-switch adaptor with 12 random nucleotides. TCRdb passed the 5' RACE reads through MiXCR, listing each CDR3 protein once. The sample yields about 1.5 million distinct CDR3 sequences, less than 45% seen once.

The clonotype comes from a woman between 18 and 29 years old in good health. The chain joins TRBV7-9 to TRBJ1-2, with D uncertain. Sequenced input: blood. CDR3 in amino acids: CASSLAARERNYGYTF. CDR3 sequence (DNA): TGTGCCAGCAGCTTAGCGGCCCGGGAGCGAAACTATGGCTACACCTTC.